This T cell receptor (beta chain) was recovered during a study of cytomegalovirus exposure and HLA in healthy donors. General study findings and limits: An ancestry cluster, one associated with Asian ancestry, reportedly showed fewer N-insertions than the approximately 670-donor mean in a later analysis. Looking again later, the authors saw that most CMV-associated TCR beta chains seemed HLA-restricted. Reported performance of the classifier showed diagnosis of cytomegalovirus status with high specificity and sensitivity. Some segments of the V type, notably TRBV6-2 and TRBV6-3, were excluded as indistinguishable.

Worth noting for this clone: Its antigen is as yet unknown.

Vbeta (60) and Jbeta (13) primers were used in the PCR. Repertoires were generated with immunoSEQ multiplex PCR, while TCRdb's copy carries only in-frame clones and drops some. The table shows some 200,000 clones, with around 81% occurring only once. The germline V gene encodes CDR1 MNHNS and CDR2 SASEGT. The V end was cut by 2 bases, the J end by 1 base, with 14 bases between. There are 16 residues in the CDR3. Sequenced input: PBMCs. V is TRBV6-1 and J is TRBJ1-1; possibly TRBD1 for D (6 bases). This clonotype originated in a woman aged 25 to 39 in good health and CMV-seropositive. Here the CDR3 reads CASSEIFRGRNTEAFF. The CDR3 DNA is TGTGCCAGCAGTGAAATCTTCAGGGGAAGGAACACTGAAGCTTTCTTT.